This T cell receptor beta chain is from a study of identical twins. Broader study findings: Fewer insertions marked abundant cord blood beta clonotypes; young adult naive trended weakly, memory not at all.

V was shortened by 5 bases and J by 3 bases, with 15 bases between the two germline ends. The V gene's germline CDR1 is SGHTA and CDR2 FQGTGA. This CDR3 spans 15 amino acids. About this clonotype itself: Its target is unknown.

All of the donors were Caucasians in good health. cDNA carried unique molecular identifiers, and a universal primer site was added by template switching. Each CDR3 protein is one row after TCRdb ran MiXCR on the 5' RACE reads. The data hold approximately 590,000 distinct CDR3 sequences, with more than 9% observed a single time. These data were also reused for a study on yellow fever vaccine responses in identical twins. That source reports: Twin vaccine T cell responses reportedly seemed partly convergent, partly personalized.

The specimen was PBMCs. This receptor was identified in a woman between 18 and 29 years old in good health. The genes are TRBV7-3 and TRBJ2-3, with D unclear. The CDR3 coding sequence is TGTGCCAGCAGCGCTACCTACACGACGACAGATACGCAGTATTTT. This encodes CASSATYTTTDTQYF.